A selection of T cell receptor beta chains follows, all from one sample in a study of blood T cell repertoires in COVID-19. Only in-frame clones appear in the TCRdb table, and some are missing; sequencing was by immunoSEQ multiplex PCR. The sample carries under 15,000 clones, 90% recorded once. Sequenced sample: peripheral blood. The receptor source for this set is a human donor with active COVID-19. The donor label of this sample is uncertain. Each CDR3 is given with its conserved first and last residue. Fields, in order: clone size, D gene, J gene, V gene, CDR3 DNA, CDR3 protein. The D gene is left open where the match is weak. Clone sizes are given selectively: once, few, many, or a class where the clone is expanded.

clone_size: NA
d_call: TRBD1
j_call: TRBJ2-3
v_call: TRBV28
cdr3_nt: TGTGCCAGCAGTTTAGGGACAGCTAGCACAGATACGCAGTATTTT
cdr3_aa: CASSLGTASTDTQYF

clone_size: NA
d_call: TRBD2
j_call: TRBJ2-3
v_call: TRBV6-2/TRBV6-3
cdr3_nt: TGTGCCAGCAGCACCGGACTAGGAACAGATACGCAGTATTTT
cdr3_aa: CASSTGLGTDTQYF

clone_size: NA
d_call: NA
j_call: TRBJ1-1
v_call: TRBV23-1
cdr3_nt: TGCGCCAGCAGTCCCGGGGGAGGCCACACTGAAGCTTTCTTT
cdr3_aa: CASSPGGGHTEAFF

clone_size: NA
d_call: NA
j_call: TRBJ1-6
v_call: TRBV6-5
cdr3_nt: TGTGCCAGCACCGGGATTTCCTATAATTCACCCCTCCACTTT
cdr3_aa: CASTGISYNSPLHF

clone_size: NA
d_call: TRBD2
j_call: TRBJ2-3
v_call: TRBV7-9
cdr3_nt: TGTGCCAGCAGCTTACCGCGGGGGACAGATACGCAGTATTTT
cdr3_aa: CASSLPRGTDTQYF

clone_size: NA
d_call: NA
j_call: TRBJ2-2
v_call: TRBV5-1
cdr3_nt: TGCGCCAGCAGCTCCCTAGGGGACACCGGGGAGCTGTTTTTT
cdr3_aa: CASSSLGDTGELFF

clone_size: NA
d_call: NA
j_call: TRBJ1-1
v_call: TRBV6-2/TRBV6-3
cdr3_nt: TGTGCCAGCAGTAGGGGGAGAGGAGCCGAAGCTTTCTTT
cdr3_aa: CASSRGRGAEAFF

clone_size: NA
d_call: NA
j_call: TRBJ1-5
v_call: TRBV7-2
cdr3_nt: TGTGCCAGCAGCTTAGGGACCGGGGGCAATCAGCCCCAGCATTTT
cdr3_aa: CASSLGTGGNQPQHF

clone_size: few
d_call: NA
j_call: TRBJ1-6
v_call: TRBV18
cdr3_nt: TGTGCCAGCTCACCACTGGACAAAAATTCACCCCTCCACTTT
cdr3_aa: CASSPLDKNSPLHF

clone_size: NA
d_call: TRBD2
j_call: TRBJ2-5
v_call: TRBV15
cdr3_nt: TGTGCCACCAGCAGAGATAGCGGGGGGGCAGAGACCCAGTACTTC
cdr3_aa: CATSRDSGGAETQYF

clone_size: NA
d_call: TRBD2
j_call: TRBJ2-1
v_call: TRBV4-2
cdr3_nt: TGTGCCAGCAGCCCAGGGACTAGCGACCTCAATGAGCAGTTCTTC
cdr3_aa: CASSPGTSDLNEQFF

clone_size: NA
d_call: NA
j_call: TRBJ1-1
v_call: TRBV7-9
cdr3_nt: TGTGCCAGCAGCCTCCAACTCTCGGGGACTGAAGCTTTCTTT
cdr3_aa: CASSLQLSGTEAFF

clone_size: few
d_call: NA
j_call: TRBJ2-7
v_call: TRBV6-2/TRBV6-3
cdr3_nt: TGTGCCAGCAGTTACTCGAGGGCCTACGAGCAGTACTTC
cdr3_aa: CASSYSRAYEQYF

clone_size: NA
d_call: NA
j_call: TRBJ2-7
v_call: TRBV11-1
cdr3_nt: TGTGCCAGCAGCTTCAGGGTTGGCGAGCAGTACTTC
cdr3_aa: CASSFRVGEQYF

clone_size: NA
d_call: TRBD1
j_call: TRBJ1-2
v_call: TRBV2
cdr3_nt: TGTGCCAGCAGTTCCGAGGGGGCCGGCATCTTC
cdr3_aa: CASSSEGAGIF

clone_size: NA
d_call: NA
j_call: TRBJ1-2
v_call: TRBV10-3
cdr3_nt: TGTGCCATCAGCTTGACAGGTTTTGGCTATGGCTACACCTTC
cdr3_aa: CAISLTGFGYGYTF

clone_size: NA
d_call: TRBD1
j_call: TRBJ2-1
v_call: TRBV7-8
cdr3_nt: TGTGCCAGCAGCTCCGTACAGGGGTCCTACAATGAGCAGTTCTTC
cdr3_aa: CASSSVQGSYNEQFF

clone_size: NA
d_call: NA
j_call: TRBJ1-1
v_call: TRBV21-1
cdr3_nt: TGTGCCAGCAGCAAAAGGGGACAGGGCGCGAACACTGAAGCTTTCTTT
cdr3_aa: CASSKRGQGANTEAFF

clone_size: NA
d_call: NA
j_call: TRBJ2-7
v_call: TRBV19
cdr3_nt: TGTGCCTCCGGGGGAGCCGAGCAGTACTTC
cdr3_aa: CASGGAEQYF

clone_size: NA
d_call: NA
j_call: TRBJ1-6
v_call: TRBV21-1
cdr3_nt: TGTGCCAGCAGCACTCCCTACAAGGGGCATAATTCACCCCTCCACTTT
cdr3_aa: CASSTPYKGHNSPLHF

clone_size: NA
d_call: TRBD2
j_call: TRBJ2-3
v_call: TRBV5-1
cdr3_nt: TGCGCCAGCAGCGCCCGACTAGCGGGGGGACTCAGCACAGATACGCAGTATTTT
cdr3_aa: CASSARLAGGLSTDTQYF

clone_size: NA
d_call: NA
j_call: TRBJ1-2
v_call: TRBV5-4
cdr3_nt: TGTGCCAGCAGCTTGGGCGAAAACTATGGCTACACCTTC
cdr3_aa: CASSLGENYGYTF

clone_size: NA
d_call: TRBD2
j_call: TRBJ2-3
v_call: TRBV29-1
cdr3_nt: TGCAGCGTCTCCCAGGGACTAGCGGGGGGGCTGGATACGCAGTATTTT
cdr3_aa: CSVSQGLAGGLDTQYF

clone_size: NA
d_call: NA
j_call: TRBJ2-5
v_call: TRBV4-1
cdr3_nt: TGCGCCAGCAGCCAGGCCCCGATACTCGGGGGCCAAGAGACCCAGTACTTC
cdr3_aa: CASSQAPILGGQETQYF

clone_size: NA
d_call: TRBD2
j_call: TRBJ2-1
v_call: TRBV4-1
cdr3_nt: TGCGCCAGCAGCCAAGATAGGACTAGCGGGGGACAAGGTAAGCAGTTCTTC
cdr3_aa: CASSQDRTSGGQGKQFF

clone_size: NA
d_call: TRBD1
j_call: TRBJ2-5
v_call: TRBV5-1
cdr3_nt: TGCGCCAGCAGCAACCGACAGGGGGCCCAAGAGACCCAGTACTTC
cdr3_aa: CASSNRQGAQETQYF

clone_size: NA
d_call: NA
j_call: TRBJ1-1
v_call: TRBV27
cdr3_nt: TGTGCCAGCAGTCCCCTCCGTCAGGGAAACACTGAAGCTTTCTTT
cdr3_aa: CASSPLRQGNTEAFF

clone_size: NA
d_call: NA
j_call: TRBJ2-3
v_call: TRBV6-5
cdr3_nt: TGTGCCAGCAGGCCAACTAGTGGTACGCAGTATTTT
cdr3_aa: CASRPTSGTQYF

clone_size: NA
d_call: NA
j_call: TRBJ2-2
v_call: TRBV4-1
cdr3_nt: TGCGCCAGCAGCCACGCGGGGGGGGAGCTGTTTTTT
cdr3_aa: CASSHAGGELFF

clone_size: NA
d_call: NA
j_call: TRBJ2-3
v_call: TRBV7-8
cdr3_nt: TGTGCCAGCAGCCGCGGGCGGGCGGGTACGCAGTATTTT
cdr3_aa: CASSRGRAGTQYF

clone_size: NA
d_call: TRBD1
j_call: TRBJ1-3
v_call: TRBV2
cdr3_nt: TGTGCCAGCACTTTACAGGGGGTCGGAAACACCATATATTTT
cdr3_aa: CASTLQGVGNTIYF

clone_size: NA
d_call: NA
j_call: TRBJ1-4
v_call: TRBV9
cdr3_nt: TGTGCCAGCAGCCCTCGACAGGCTAATGAAAAACTGTTTTTT
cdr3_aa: CASSPRQANEKLFF

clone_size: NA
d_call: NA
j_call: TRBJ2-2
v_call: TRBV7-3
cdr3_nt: TGTGCCAGCAGCCAGGGGTATGACGGGGAGCTGTTTTTT
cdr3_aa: CASSQGYDGELFF

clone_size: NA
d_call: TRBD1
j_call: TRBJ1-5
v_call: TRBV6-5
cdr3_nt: TGTGCCAGCAGGAAACAGGGGGTTAGCAATCAGCCCCAGCATTTT
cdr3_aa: CASRKQGVSNQPQHF

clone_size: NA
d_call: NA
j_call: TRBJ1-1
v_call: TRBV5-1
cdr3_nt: TGCGCCAGCAGCTATGACAGGTACACTGAAGCTTTCTTT
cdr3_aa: CASSYDRYTEAFF

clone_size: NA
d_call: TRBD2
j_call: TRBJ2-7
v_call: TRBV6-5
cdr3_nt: TGTGCCAGCAGTTACGCTAGCGGGGAGACCTACGAGCAGTACTTC
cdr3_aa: CASSYASGETYEQYF

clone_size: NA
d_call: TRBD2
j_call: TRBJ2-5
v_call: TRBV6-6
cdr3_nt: TGTGCCAGCAGTTATATAGGACTAGCGGAGGGGGAGACCCAGTACTTC
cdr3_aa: CASSYIGLAEGETQYF

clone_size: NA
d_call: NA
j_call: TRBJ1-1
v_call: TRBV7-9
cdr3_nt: TGTGCCAGCAGCTTAGTTATGGTGGGCAGGGGAAAGGACACTGAAGCTTTCTTT
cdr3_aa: CASSLVMVGRGKDTEAFF

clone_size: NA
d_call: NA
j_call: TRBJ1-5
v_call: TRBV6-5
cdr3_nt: TGTGCCACCCAAGAGGTTTTGGGCAATCAGCCCCAGCATTTT
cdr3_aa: CATQEVLGNQPQHF

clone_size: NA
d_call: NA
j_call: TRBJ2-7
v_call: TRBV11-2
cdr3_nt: TGTGCCAGCAGCTTAGGAGGACAGACGACCTCCTACGAGCAGTACTTC
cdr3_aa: CASSLGGQTTSYEQYF

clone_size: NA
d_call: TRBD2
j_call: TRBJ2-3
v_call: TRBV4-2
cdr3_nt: TGTGCCAGCAGCCAAGATAACCGGGGGGTCGTCACAGATACGCAGTATTTT
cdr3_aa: CASSQDNRGVVTDTQYF

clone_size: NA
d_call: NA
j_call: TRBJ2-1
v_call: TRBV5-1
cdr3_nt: TGCGCCAGCAGCTCATTCGACCATCCCGGGGTCTTC
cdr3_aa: CASSSFDHPGVF

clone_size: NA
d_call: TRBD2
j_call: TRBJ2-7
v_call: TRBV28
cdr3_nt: TGTGCCAGCAGTGGGGGCGGGGGGCGAGGGTACGAGCAGTACTTC
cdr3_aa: CASSGGGGRGYEQYF

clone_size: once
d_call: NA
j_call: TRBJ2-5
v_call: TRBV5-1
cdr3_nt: TGCGCCAGCAGCCCACTTGTGGGAGGTTTGCAAGAGACCCAGTACTTC
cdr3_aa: CASSPLVGGLQETQYF

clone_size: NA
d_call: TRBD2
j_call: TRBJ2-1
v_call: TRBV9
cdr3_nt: TGTGCCAGCAGCTCCCGACTAGCAGGCTTCAATGAGCAGTTCTTC
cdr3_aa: CASSSRLAGFNEQFF